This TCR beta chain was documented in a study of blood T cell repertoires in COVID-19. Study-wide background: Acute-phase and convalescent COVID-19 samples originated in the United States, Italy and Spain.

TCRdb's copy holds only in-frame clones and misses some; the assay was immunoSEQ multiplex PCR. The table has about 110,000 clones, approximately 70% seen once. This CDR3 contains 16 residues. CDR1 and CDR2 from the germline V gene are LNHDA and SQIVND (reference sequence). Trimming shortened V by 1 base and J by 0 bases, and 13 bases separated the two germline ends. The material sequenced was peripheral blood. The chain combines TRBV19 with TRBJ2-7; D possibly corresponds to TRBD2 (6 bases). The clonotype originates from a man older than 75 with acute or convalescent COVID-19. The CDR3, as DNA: TGTGCCAGTAGTATAGTGGGCGGGAAAAGCTCCTACGAGCAGTACTTC. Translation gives CASSIVGGKSSYEQYF.